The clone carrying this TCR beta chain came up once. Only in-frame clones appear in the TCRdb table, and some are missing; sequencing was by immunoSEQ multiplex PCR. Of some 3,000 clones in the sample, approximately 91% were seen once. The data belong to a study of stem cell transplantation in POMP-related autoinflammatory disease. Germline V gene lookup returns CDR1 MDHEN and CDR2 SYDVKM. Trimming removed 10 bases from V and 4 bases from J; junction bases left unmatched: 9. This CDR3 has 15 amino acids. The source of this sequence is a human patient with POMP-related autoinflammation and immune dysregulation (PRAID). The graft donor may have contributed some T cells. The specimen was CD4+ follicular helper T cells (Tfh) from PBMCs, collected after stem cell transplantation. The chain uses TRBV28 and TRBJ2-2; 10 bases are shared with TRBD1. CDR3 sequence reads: CATVGQGGGTGELFF. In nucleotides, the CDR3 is TGTGCCACCGTAGGACAGGGGGGGGGCACCGGGGAGCTGTTTTTT.